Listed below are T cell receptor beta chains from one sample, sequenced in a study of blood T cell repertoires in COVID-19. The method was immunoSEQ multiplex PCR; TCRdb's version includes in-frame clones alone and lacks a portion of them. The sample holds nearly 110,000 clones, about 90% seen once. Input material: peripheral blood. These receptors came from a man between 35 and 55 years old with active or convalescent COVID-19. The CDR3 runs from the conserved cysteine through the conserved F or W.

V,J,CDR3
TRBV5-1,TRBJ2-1,CASRSTTGTGWYNEQFF
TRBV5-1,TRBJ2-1,CASSRQGEPGNEQFF
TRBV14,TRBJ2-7,CASSQDGEVSYEQYF
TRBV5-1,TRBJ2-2,CASSLAGVGELFF
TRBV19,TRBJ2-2,CASSSVINTGELFF
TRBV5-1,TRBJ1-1,CASSLFSGGRSEAFF
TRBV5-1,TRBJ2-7,CASSFDPGSSYEQYF
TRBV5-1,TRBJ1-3,CASSLAGAPGNTIYF
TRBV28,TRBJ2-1,CASSLEVWTSGYNEQFF
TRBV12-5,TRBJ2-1,CASGFGLAGDEQFF
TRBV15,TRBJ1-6,CATSRDDRSSYNSPLHF
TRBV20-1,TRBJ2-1,CSAGGLAAVHYNEQFF
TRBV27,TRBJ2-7,CASSRTGGYEQYF
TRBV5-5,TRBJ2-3,CASSWEGTSTDTQYF
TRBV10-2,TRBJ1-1,CASSITRSNTEAFF
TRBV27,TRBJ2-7,CASSLASGIYEQYF
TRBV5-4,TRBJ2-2,CASSVNTGELFF
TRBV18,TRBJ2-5,CASADQETQYF
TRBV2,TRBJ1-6,CASRRQGNSPLHF
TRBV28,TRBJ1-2,CASESTGIRGYTF
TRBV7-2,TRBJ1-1,CASSWQGTNTEAFF
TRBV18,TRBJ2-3,CASSPSRVADTQYF
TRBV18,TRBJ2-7,CASSPTGGPSYEQYF
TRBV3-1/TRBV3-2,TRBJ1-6,CASSPDRVSPLHF
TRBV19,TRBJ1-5,CASSIGGDGGQPQHF
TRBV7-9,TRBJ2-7,CASGGERYEQYF
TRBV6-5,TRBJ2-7,CASSYGGHRGDEQYF
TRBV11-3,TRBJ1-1,CASSLNGYGTEDTEAFF
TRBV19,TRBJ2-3,CASSLGGLGVDTQYF
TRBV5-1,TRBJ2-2,CASSLVGLYQGTGELFF
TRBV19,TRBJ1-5,CASSEQGNQPQHF
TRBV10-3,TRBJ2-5,CAISEGTGETQYF
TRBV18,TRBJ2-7,CASSPDSGLAMF
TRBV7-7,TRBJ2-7,CASSLLASYEQYF
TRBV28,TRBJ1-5,CASSSGTGGAPNQPQHF
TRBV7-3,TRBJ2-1,CASSSSTSSGNEQFF
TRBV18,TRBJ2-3,CASSPLAGGGEDTQYF
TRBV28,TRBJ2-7,CASSFLGDSYEQYF
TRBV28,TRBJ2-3,CASSLWGLGTDTQYF
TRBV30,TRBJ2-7,CAWSVQQDYEQYF
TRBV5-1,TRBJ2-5,CASSRTGQAETQYF
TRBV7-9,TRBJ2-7,CASSLKGATYEQYF
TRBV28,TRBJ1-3,CASRRSGQTGNTIYF
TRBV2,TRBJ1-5,CASSEGNRDGNQPQHF